This T cell receptor (beta chain) was profiled in a study of T cell repertoires in cytomegalovirus infection. The study, taken as a whole, reports: Carriers of CMV and the relevant HLA type were discriminated by public TCR beta frequency.

This CDR3 contains 16 residues. With 6 bases clipped from V and 2 bases from J, the junction kept 13 bases outside the gene matches. Germline V gene sequence: CDR1 MNHEY, CDR2 SMNVEV (reference sequence). Notes on this clonotype: Antigen specificity is unknown.

From the reads, TCRdb called clonotypes with MiXCR, one entry per CDR3 protein. The repertoire holds around 200,000 distinct CDR3 sequences, with 35% to 45% as singletons. The chain combines TRBV27 with TRBJ2-7; 7 bases line up with TRBD1. The sample here was CD8+ T cells from cultured PBMCs, taken from culture after CMV antigen stimulation. This TCR was recovered from a human donor in good health (CMV status not recorded). Some clones in this sample may be carry-over from other donors' samples. CDR3 protein: CASSPSQGESPYEQYF. The CDR3 DNA sequence: TGTGCCAGCAGCCCTAGTCAGGGGGAGTCTCCCTACGAGCAGTACTTC.